Detailed here is one T cell receptor (beta chain). This CDR3 spans 15 amino acids. From germline, CDR1 is SNHLY and CDR2 FYNNEI. V lost 7 bases and J lost 7; bases outside the gene matches: 15. Source study methods: It was from reference gene primer amplification that nucleated cell counts were estimated. Profiling relied on immunoSEQ multiplex PCR, and the TCRdb table lists in-frame clones only, not all of them. V and J calls and clone size are those listed in that table; D and trimming were worked out from the DNA. Of approximately 200,000 clones detected, approximately 83% appear once; the ten largest clones hold 2.5% to 3.5%. This record belongs to a study of blood T cell repertoires in COVID-19. At the level of the study: COVID-19 samples from acute and convalescent phases originated in the United States, Italy and Spain.

The V call is TRBV2, the J call TRBJ1-2; TRBD1 agrees at 7 bases. Material: peripheral blood. The receptor comes from a man in his sixties with acute or convalescent COVID-19. In DNA, the CDR3 is TGTGCCAGCACTCATCGGGCGACAGGGCAGGGTGGCTACACCTTC. Amino acid sequence: CASTHRATGQGGYTF.